This T cell receptor (beta chain) is from a study of PD-1 blockade in classical Hodgkin lymphoma. This sample's time point: cycle 4 day 1 (C4D1), after less than 7 weeks of nivolumab. Brentuximab vedotin exposure varied, and every patient relapsed after autologous stem cell transplantation. Magnetic negative selection, applied to thawed PBMCs, was used to isolate the CD8+ T cells. The repertoire was sequenced with immunoSEQ multiplex PCR; TCRdb's copy has only in-frame clones and lacks some. The sample shows about 7,000 clones, 45% to 70% of them seen only once. Trimming took off 6 bases at V and 3 bases at J, with 12 bases between the two ends. The CDR3 totals 13 residues. Germline assignment: CDR1 MNHEY and CDR2 SVGAGI.

The J gene is TRBJ2-7, the V gene TRBV6-5; weak D call: TRBD1 (6 bases). This TCR came from a human donor with classical Hodgkin lymphoma. Sequencing used CD8+ T cells from blood, obtained before the fourth cycle of nivolumab. The CDR3 region is CASSPSDSYEQYF. Written as DNA, the CDR3 is TGTGCCAGCAGCCCCTCGGACAGCTACGAGCAGTACTTC.